This TCR beta chain was identified during a study of T cell repertoires in cytomegalovirus infection. Study-level information: Based on public TCR beta signatures, there were indications of CMV infection and of a matching HLA type. Study-level results: The study found HLA-C-restricted CMV-specific TCR beta clonotypes dominating the ex vivo response.

The CDR3 is 14 amino acids. Germline CDR1 SGHVS, CDR2 FNYEAQ. V was shortened by 1 base and J by 10 bases, with 14 bases between the two germline ends. TCRdb itself ran the reads through MiXCR, one entry per CDR3 protein. The sample shows hundreds of thousands of distinct CDR3 sequences, less than 25% of them seen only once. This clonotype occurred many times. Antigen: not known. The sample comprised CD8+ T cells from PBMCs. This receptor was taken from a human donor in good health (CMV status not recorded). Some clones in this sample may be carry-over from other donors' samples. The J gene is TRBJ2-1, the V gene TRBV7-6; tentative D call: TRBD1 (5 bases). The CDR3 DNA follows: TGTGCCAGCAGCTTAGGGTCAGGGCCCCAGGAGCAGTTCTTC. It is translated as CASSLGSGPQEQFF.